One T cell receptor beta chain is described in this entry. The data belong to a study of long-term antiretroviral therapy in people with HIV. The immunoSEQ assay was v3.0, run at survey level. Method: immunoSEQ multiplex PCR; TCRdb's copy keeps in-frame clones and lacks some. The table includes 25,000 to 30,000 clones, more than 70% detected once. Trimming took off 10 bases at V and 2 bases at J, with 14 bases between the two ends. Germline CDR1 and CDR2: MNHEY and SVGAGI. CDR3 length: 13 amino acids. The specimen was unsorted PBMCs, collected 0.8 years after starting antiretroviral therapy. The clonotype originates from a woman in her twenties or thirties with HIV. The genes are TRBV6-5 and TRBJ1-1; D may be TRBD1 (6 bases). Here the CDR3 DNA reads TGTGCCACCAGGGGAATATTAAACACTGAAGCTTTCTTT. Its protein is CATRGILNTEAFF.